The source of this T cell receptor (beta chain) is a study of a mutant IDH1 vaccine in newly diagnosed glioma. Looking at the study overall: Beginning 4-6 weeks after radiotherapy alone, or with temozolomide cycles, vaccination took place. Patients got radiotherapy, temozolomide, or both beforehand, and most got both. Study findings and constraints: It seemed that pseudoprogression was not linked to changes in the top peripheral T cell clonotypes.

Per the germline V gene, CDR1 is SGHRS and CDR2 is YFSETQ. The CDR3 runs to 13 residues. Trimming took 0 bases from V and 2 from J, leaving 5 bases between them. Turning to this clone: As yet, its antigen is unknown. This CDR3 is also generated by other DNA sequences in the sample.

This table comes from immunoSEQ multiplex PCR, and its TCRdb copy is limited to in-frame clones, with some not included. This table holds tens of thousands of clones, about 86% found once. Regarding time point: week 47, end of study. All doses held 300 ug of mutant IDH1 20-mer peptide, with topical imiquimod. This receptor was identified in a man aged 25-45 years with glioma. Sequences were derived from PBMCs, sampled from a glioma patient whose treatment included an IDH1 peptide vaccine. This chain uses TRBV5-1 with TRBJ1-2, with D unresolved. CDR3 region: CASSLGQNYGYTF. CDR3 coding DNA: TGCGCCAGCAGCTTGGGGCAGAACTATGGCTACACCTTC.